Presented here are 30 T cell receptor beta chains from one specimen sequenced in a study of T cell repertoires in cytomegalovirus infection. No cognate antigen is known for these TCRs. TCRdb re-derived calls from the reads in MiXCR, one entry per CDR3 protein. The sample records 50,000 to 65,000 distinct CDR3 sequences, roughly a fifth being singletons. Sequenced here: CD8+ T cells from cultured PBMCs, sampled from culture after CMV antigen stimulation. The receptors here all came from a human donor in good health (CMV status not recorded). Some clones in this sample may be carry-over from other donors' samples.

This clonotype was counted many times. The rearrangement joins TRBV11-2 to TRBJ2-3, with D maybe TRBD2 (6 bases). Per germline, CDR1 SGHAT and CDR2 FQNNGV. The CDR3 runs to 14 residues. V was shortened by 7 bases and J by 2 bases, with 13 bases between the two germline ends. The CDR3 reads CASNPEGYTDTQYF. CDR3 nucleotide sequence: TGTGCCAGCAATCCGGAGGGATACACAGATACGCAGTATTTT.

This clonotype was seen more than once but under ten times. V and J are TRBV5-6 and TRBJ2-3; D gene ambiguous. The germline V gene encodes CDR1 SGHDT and CDR2 YYEEEE. This CDR3 is built from 15 residues. Trimming pared 4 bases from V and 1 base from J, leaving 13 bases between. The DNA for the CDR3 is TGTGCCAGCAGCGCTGGACCGATCCGCACAGATACGCAGTATTTT. Its translation: CASSAGPIRTDTQYF.

This clonotype was seen a single time. The chain uses TRBV9 and TRBJ1-3; no definite D call. V shed 4 bases and J shed 0 bases, with 11 bases lying between them. Germline CDR1 SGDLS, CDR2 YYNGEE. The CDR3 consists of 15 residues. The CDR3 here is CASSYFDNSGNTIYF. The CDR3 DNA follows: TGTGCCAGCAGCTATTTCGACAACTCTGGAAACACCATATATTTT.

This clonotype came up a few times. This chain joins TRBV7-9 and TRBJ2-3; 7 nucleotides line up with TRBD2. Germline loops: CDR1 SEHNR, CDR2 FQNEAQ (reference sequence). V gave up 5 bases and J gave up 5 bases; unmatched junction bases: 16. This CDR3 is 17 amino acids long. The CDR3 nucleotides read TGTGCCAGCAGCCATTCGGCATCTGCGGGAGCGGGAGATACGCAGTATTTT. Protein sequence: CASSHSASAGAGDTQYF.

This clonotype has just a few counts. The genes are TRBV25-1 and TRBJ2-7; the D is unclear. The CDR3 sequence is 14 residues long. V lost 1 base to trimming and J lost 12 bases, with 19 bases between them. Germline assignment: CDR1 MGHDK and CDR2 SYGVNS. The CDR3 DNA is TGTGCCAGCAGTGAATGGGGTATCAGAGCATTTCCGTACTTC. Its protein is CASSEWGIRAFPYF.

The chain couples TRBV6-6 to TRBJ2-1; 9 positions agree with TRBD2. V was pared by 0 bases and J by 3 bases, with 0 bases of the junction left unmatched. CDR3 length equals 15 residues. CDR1 is MNHNY and CDR2 is SVGAGI in the germline V gene (reference sequence). CDR3: CASSYSSGSYNEQFF. Here the CDR3 DNA reads TGTGCCAGCAGTTACTCTAGCGGGAGCTACAATGAGCAGTTCTTC.

The rearrangement joins TRBV19 to TRBJ2-1; 8 bases line up with TRBD2. The V gene end was trimmed by 9 bases and the J gene end by 10 bases; junction bases not matched to a gene: 5. Germline V CDR1 and CDR2: LNHDA, SQIVND (reference sequence). The CDR3 extends over 11 amino acids. CDR3 DNA: TGTGCCAGCGGGAGCGGGGGAGAGCAGTTCTTC. Translated: CASGSGGEQFF.

This rearrangement joins TRBV7-9 to TRBJ2-7; 7 bases are a match to TRBD1. Germline CDR1 is SEHNR and CDR2 is FQNEAQ (reference sequence). V gave up 4 bases and J gave up 1 base; unmatched junction bases: 7. The CDR3 length is 15 residues. The CDR3 spells CASSSGTARSYEQYF. In DNA form, the CDR3 reads TGTGCCAGCAGCTCCGGGACAGCAAGGTCCTACGAGCAGTACTTC.

This clonotype was seen only a few times. The rearrangement uses TRBV6-2 or TRBV6-3 and TRBJ2-7; TRBD1 agrees at 7 bases. Trimming took 5 bases from V and 5 from J; bases not matched to a gene: 6. Germline values: CDR1 MNHEY, CDR2 SVGEGT. CDR3 length equals 13 residues. DNA for the CDR3: TGTGCCAGCAGTGCACAGGGGTGGAACGAGCAGTACTTC. It yields the protein CASSAQGWNEQYF.

The chain joins TRBV12-3 or TRBV12-4 to TRBJ2-2; possible D gene TRBD2, 5 bases. The CDR3 has 19 residues. Trimming took off 2 bases at V and 7 bases at J, with 26 bases between the two ends. The CDR3 reads CASSLPTSRAGIRGGELFF. The CDR3 nucleotides are TGTGCCAGCAGTTTACCAACTTCGAGGGCAGGCATTCGGGGCGGGGAGCTGTTTTTT.

The chain has TRBV20-1 and TRBJ2-5; 11 bases fit TRBD2. The CDR3 consists of 15 residues. J gave up 2 bases and V 3 bases, and 5 bases lay outside the gene matches. Germline values: CDR1 DFQATT, CDR2 SNEGSKA (reference sequence). CDR3 amino acids: CSASASGGWQETQYF. CDR3 nucleotide sequence: TGCAGTGCTAGTGCTAGCGGGGGGTGGCAAGAGACCCAGTACTTC.

This clonotype was detected only a few times. The chain carries TRBV4-1 and TRBJ2-4, with 7 bases lining up with TRBD2. CDR1 and CDR2 from the germline V gene are MGHRA and YSYEKL. The V segment lost 4 bases and the J segment 0 bases; nucleotides outside the gene matches: 18. The length of the CDR3 is 20 residues. CDR3 in amino acids: CASSRITAGRNLLAKNIQYF. In DNA, the CDR3 is TGCGCCAGCAGCCGCATAACAGCCGGGAGGAATTTATTAGCCAAAAACATTCAGTACTTC.

This clonotype has only a few counts. The rearrangement joins TRBV7-2 to TRBJ2-5; 10 positions match TRBD2. CDR3 length equals 17 residues. CDR1 is SGHTA and CDR2 is FQGNSA in the germline V gene. V was clipped by 5 bases and J by 1 base; unmatched bases: 10. This CDR3 is CASSVRLAGLTQETQYF. The CDR3 DNA follows: TGTGCCAGCAGCGTAAGACTAGCGGGCCTTACCCAAGAGACCCAGTACTTC.

The V and J genes are TRBV18 and TRBJ2-5; D is possibly TRBD2 (6 bases). Germline assignment: CDR1 KGHSH and CDR2 LQKENI. Trimming pared 0 bases from V and 0 bases from J, leaving 11 bases between. CDR3 length equals 16 residues. The chain's CDR3 is CASSPPAGLHQETQYF. For the CDR3, the DNA is TGTGCCAGCTCACCACCGGCGGGACTCCACCAAGAGACCCAGTACTTC.

This clonotype was found a few times. This sequence joins TRBV7-3 and TRBJ1-1; unclear D gene. The germline V gene encodes CDR1 SGHTA and CDR2 FQGTGA. The CDR3 length is 13 residues. V was cut by 5 bases and J by 1 base, with 8 bases left in between. CDR3 nucleotide sequence: TGTGCCAGCAGCCCCATGGGGAACACTGAAGCTTTCTTT. It specifies CASSPMGNTEAFF.

The J gene is TRBJ2-2, the V gene TRBV27; D gene unclear. CDR3 length: 12 amino acids. Germline lookup yields CDR1 MNHEY and CDR2 SMNVEV (reference sequence). Trimming cost V 3 bases and J 9 bases, with 8 bases left between them. The CDR3 sequence: CASSLAGRELFF. The CDR3 DNA follows: TGTGCCAGCAGTTTGGCCGGTCGGGAGCTGTTTTTT.

The V call is TRBV28, the J call TRBJ1-5; the D is unclear. The germline CDR1 and CDR2 sequences are MDHEN and SYDVKM. This CDR3 is 14 amino acids long. Deletions cut 6 bases from V and 2 bases from J, with 11 bases between. CDR3 sequence: CASSNGRGNQPQHF. The CDR3 DNA reads TGTGCCAGCAGCAACGGAAGGGGCAATCAGCCCCAGCATTTT. Combining the CDR3 with reference TRBV28 and TRBJ1-5 gives the whole variable domain DVKVTQSSRYLVKRTGEKVFLECVQDMDHENMFWYRQDPGLGLRLIYFSYDVKMKEKGDIPEGYSVSREKKERFSLILESASTNQTSMYLCASSNGRGNQPQHFGDGTRLSIL.

The chain recombines TRBV4-2 with TRBJ1-6, with 9 bases matching TRBD1. The germline gives CDR1 LGHNA, CDR2 YNFKEQ. After removal of 0 bases from V and 0 bases from J, the junction contained 12 bases not matched to a gene. The CDR3 consists of 21 residues. CDR3 in amino acids: CASSQDGGQGKKSSYNSPLHF. CDR3 coding DNA: TGTGCCAGCAGCCAAGATGGGGGACAGGGAAAAAAGAGCTCCTATAATTCACCCCTCCACTTT.

The gene calls are TRBV7-8 and TRBJ2-7; no clear D. Trimming pared 0 bases from V and 6 bases from J, leaving 18 bases between. The CDR3 extends over 16 amino acids. Germline V gives CDR1 SGHVS, CDR2 FQNEAQ. DNA of the CDR3: TGTGCCAGCAGCTTAGCGTTGGGTCAGGTCCCACGCGAGCAGTACTTC. Translation: CASSLALGQVPREQYF.

This clonotype was seen more than once but under ten times. This chain connects TRBV20-1 to TRBJ2-4, with TRBD2 as a possible D gene (5 bases). The CDR3 totals 18 residues. Trimming left V 3 bases short and J 0 bases short, with 21 bases between. Germline CDR1 and CDR2: DFQATT and SNEGSKA (reference sequence). The CDR3 nucleotides are TGCAGTGCTAGCAAGAGCCTGCGGGTTATTCTAGCCAAAAACATTCAGTACTTC. Its translation: CSASKSLRVILAKNIQYF.

The V and J genes are TRBV11-2 and TRBJ1-2, with TRBD1 matching over 11 bases. The CDR3 is 14 residues long. Germline CDR1 reads SGHAT; CDR2 reads FQNNGV. V gave up 4 bases and J gave up 3 bases; unmatched junction bases: 1. This CDR3 is CASSWGQGDYGYTF. The CDR3 coding sequence is TGTGCCAGCAGCTGGGGACAGGGGGACTATGGCTACACCTTC. Using reference TRBV11-2 and TRBJ1-2 for the parts outside the CDR3, the full variable domain is EAGVAQSPRYKIIEKRQSVAFWCNPISGHATLYWYQQILGQGPKLLIQFQNNGVVDDSQLPKDRFSAERLKGVDSTLKIQPAKLEDSAVYLCASSWGQGDYGYTFGSGTRLTVV.

The V call is TRBV5-5, the J call TRBJ1-5; D uncertain. The CDR3 has 16 residues. CDR1 and CDR2 from the germline V gene are SGHKS and YYEKEE (reference sequence). Trimming took 4 bases from V and 0 from J, leaving 14 bases between them. CDR3 nucleotides: TGTGCCAGCAGCGTTGCAGGAACATATAGCAATCAGCCCCAGCATTTT. Protein sequence: CASSVAGTYSNQPQHF.

The CDR3 nucleotides read TGTGCCAGCAGAGGGAGCTCCTATAATTCACCCCTCCACTTT. Protein product: CASRGSSYNSPLHF. The V and J genes are TRBV25-1 and TRBJ1-6, with D unclear. Trimming took off 6 bases at V and 0 bases at J, with 6 bases between the two ends. The CDR3 runs 14 residues. Per the germline V gene, CDR1 is MGHDK and CDR2 is SYGVNS.

This clonotype was observed a single time. The V and J genes are TRBV6-2 or TRBV6-3 and TRBJ2-2; 11 bases are shared with TRBD2. After removal of 6 bases from V and 0 bases from J, the junction contained 3 bases not matched to a gene. CDR3 length: 16 residues. Germline CDR1 reads MNHEY; CDR2 reads SVGEGT. This CDR3 reads CASRGTSGANTGELFF. The CDR3 DNA follows: TGTGCCAGCAGGGGGACTAGCGGAGCGAACACCGGGGAGCTGTTTTTT.

The chain is built from TRBV20-1 and TRBJ1-1, with D possibly being TRBD1 (6 bases). This CDR3 region has 12 residues. Germline CDR1 and CDR2: DFQATT and SNEGSKA (reference sequence). Trimming pared 3 bases from V and 7 bases from J, leaving 12 bases between. CDR3 protein: CSARPRGDEAFF. CDR3 bases: TGCAGTGCTAGGCCCAGGGGAGATGAAGCTTTCTTT.

The chain combines TRBV19 with TRBJ1-1; no clear D. Germline CDR1 LNHDA, CDR2 SQIVND (reference sequence). V was clipped by 6 bases and J by 3 bases, with 11 bases between them. The CDR3 covers 13 residues. The CDR3 nucleotides are TGTGCCAGTAGCCGAGGGAGAGACACTGAAGCTTTCTTT. It specifies CASSRGRDTEAFF. Full variable domain (missing parts from reference TRBV19 and TRBJ1-1): DGGITQSPKYLFRKEGQNVTLSCEQNLNHDAMYWYRQDPGQGLRLIYYSQIVNDFQKGDIAEGYSVSREKKESFPLTVTSAQKNPTAFYLCASSRGRDTEAFFGQGTRLTVV.

This clonotype was observed a few times. The gene calls are TRBV7-2 and TRBJ1-6; no reliable D call. This CDR3 comprises 12 residues. With 1 base removed from V and 7 bases from J, the gap between germline ends came to 2 bases. Germline CDR1 SGHTA, CDR2 FQGNSA. CDR3: CASSLGNSPLHF. The DNA for the CDR3 is TGTGCCAGCAGCTTAGGGAATTCACCCCTCCACTTT.

This clonotype has just a few counts. This chain joins TRBV7-9 and TRBJ2-5; tentatively, D is TRBD2 (6 bases). CDR3 length: 15 amino acids. Trimming took 6 bases from V and 5 from J, leaving 19 bases between them. The germline gives CDR1 SEHNR, CDR2 FQNEAQ (reference sequence). The CDR3 DNA sequence: TGTGCCAGCAGTTCTATAACGGGGGATCATGAGACCCAGTACTTC. Translated, it gives CASSSITGDHETQYF.

The chain couples TRBV10-3 to TRBJ2-5; maybe TRBD1 (6 bases). The CDR3 runs to 17 residues. V was clipped by 3 bases and J by 1 base, with 18 bases between them. From germline, CDR1 is ENHRY and CDR2 SYGVKD. Here the CDR3 DNA reads TGTGCCATCAGTGATTGGGAGAATCAGGGGACCCAAGAGACCCAGTACTTC. This encodes CAISDWENQGTQETQYF.

This clonotype has a handful of counts. This chain uses TRBV27 with TRBJ1-1; maybe TRBD1 (6 bases). V gave up 2 bases and J gave up 4 bases, with 11 bases separating them. Germline CDR1 reads MNHEY; CDR2 reads SMNVEV (reference sequence). The CDR3 runs 14 residues. CDR3 amino acids: CASSLRGLGTEAFF. CDR3 bases: TGTGCCAGCAGTTTACGGGGGCTTGGCACTGAAGCTTTCTTT.